The T cell receptor (beta chain) described here comes from a study of regulatory T cells in long-lasting Graves disease. Study summary: Graves' cases, newly diagnosed, had used antithyroid drugs under 3 months. Study results and caveats: Persistent cases favored TRBV28, TRBJ1-2 and TRBJ2-5. Less diverse TCR repertoires were seen in persistent Graves' patients than in newly diagnosed ones.

Researchers made TCR beta libraries by using iRepertoire HTBI primers and running Arm-PCR on CDR3 regions. TCRdb re-called the multiplex PCR reads through MiXCR, storing one row per CDR3 protein. The sample includes hundreds of thousands of distinct CDR3 sequences, 16% seen only once; the top ten take roughly 18%. Time point specified: newly diagnosed GD, antithyroid drugs for less than 3 months. The TCR library was made from RNA extracted from PBMCs. This CDR3 region has 13 residues. From germline, CDR1 is DFQATT and CDR2 SNEGSKA (reference sequence). The V and J ends lost 1 base and 0 bases respectively, with 7 bases between them. This clonotype showed up just a few times. Its cognate antigen is unknown. The sample was also linked to a second study, of T cells in Graves' hyperthyroidism and ophthalmopathy. That work states: Diagnoses were established using clinical symptoms, serum thyroxine and TRAb, thyroid ultrasound and orbital computed tomography.

This material consisted of peripheral blood mononuclear cells (PBMCs), taken at new diagnosis, from a patient treated with antithyroid drugs. The chain couples TRBV20-1 to TRBJ2-7, with D perhaps TRBD1 (5 bases). This clonotype was sampled from a woman younger than 45 with Graves disease. CDR3: CSARAGHSYEQYF. CDR3 DNA sequence: TGCAGTGCTAGAGCCGGACACTCCTACGAGCAGTACTTC.